Reported below is one T cell receptor beta chain. No antigen is known for it. Base quality data are lacking; no much larger clone is found one base away. The twin pairs came from the European Cystic Fibrosis Twin and Sibling Study Cohort, a cohort that recruited patients from over a hundred CF clinics across 14 European countries. Zygosity and CFTR genotype were verified in-house, and zygosity was tested by multiplex PCR of nine short tandem repeat loci. Peripheral blood was sampled from each twin, with clinical parameters recorded on the day of blood sampling. Phenol/chloroform extraction was used to isolate genomic DNA from peripheral blood cells, and the DNA was then kept in TE buffer at 4 degrees C. The data stem from a study of monozygotic twins with cystic fibrosis (dated by TCRdb to about 2021). About the investigation overall: Barcoded libraries were prepared from three micrograms of fragmented DNA with around 15 PCR cycles. To gauge how much genetics shapes V and J gene usage, the researchers compared TCR beta repertoires both within and across 16 monozygotic twin pairs who have cystic fibrosis. The cohort comprised ten female and six male twin pairs aged about 2.0 to 40 years, median around 9 years, mostly children and adolescents. Twins were ranked among 1,060 cohort participants for weight-for-height and FEVPerc (FEV1 disease centile) at the day of blood sampling. Data for three of the twin pairs had been reported previously in another context.

CDR1 and CDR2 (SQVTM, ANQGSEA) derive from the germline V gene. From cysteine to phenylalanine, the CDR3 is 14 amino acids long. The kept DNA is CDR3 alone, 42 bases in frame from the first base. V gives up 4 bases and J gives up 1 base, and the segment between their germline ends measures 13 bases. Following the manufacturer's instructions, the researchers used the immunoSEQ immune profiling system to amplify TCR beta CDR3 regions via multiplex PCR. Sequencing was performed on an Illumina NextSeq system. As for the authors' bioinformatics: The immunoSEQ Analyzer platform handled processing of the sequence data, and clonality was calculated by taking the square root of Simpson's index of productive rearrangements. V and J usage similarity was measured by Jensen-Shannon distance, and CDR3 generation probabilities were computed with OLGA. Shared CDR3 sequences were searched against the immuneACCESS database (August 2020) and VDJdb (December 2020). TCRdb took this table from immuneACCESS and kept in-frame rearrangements with V and J called. Such tables lack part of the clones; where checked against another copy, unresolved V genes explain under half of the gap, and the rest is unexplained. That table is the source of V, J and clone size, and D and trimming were worked out from the DNA. Counted in this sample were more than 9,000 clones; 99% of them appeared once. Around 0.45% of the sample lies in the top ten.

The study at large found these results: Significantly higher nucleotide-identical clonotype sharing was observed within monozygotic CF twin pairs than between unrelated CF individuals (P = 0.000026, Mann-Whitney). V gene usage was most similar to the co-twin for 13 of 16 pairs, and J usage for 8 of 16 pairs, suggesting genetic constraints. Simpson clonality was generally low (median about 0.01), which suggests a naive-dominated repertoire, and clonality was higher in the most severely affected patients. The cohort was small, and the number of shared CDR3s showed no association with age, concordance or disease severity.

Sequencing input: blood. The chain employs TRBV29-1 and TRBJ1-2; TRBD1 is possibly the D segment (6 matching bases). The sequence was collected from a man aged 18 to 30 with cystic fibrosis. The CDR3 in this case is CSVARDKDNYGYTF. Here is the DNA: TGCAGCGTTGCCCGGGACAAGGATAACTATGGCTACACCTTC.